The present T cell receptor (beta chain) was sequenced within a study of beta chain features in type 1 diabetes. At the level of the study: Sorted cells, more than 95,000,000 in number, were examined across all samples.

The study, taken as a whole, reports: Patients with Type 1 diabetes showed moderately but significantly shorter TCRB CDR3s in all four CD4+ subsets.

The entirety of the isolated RNA underwent reverse transcription, so expressed TCRB transcripts were sequenced. Measured with immunoSEQ multiplex PCR; TCRdb has only the in-frame clones, and not every one. Of 600,000 to 750,000 clones listed, roughly 12% are singletons. About this clone itself: The antigen is not known.

This CDR3 contains 15 residues. Looked up from germline, CDR1 is SGHVS and CDR2 is FNYEAQ. Trimming stripped 2 bases from V and 4 bases from J, with 14 bases between. The chain uses TRBV7-6 and TRBJ1-1; D not certain. This clonotype was obtained from a man aged 25-45 years with type 1 diabetes. The sample comprised naive CD4+ T cells from blood. The CDR3 reads CASSLIGVRSTEAFF. The CDR3 DNA is TGTGCCAGCAGCTTAATCGGGGTGAGGAGCACTGAAGCTTTCTTT.